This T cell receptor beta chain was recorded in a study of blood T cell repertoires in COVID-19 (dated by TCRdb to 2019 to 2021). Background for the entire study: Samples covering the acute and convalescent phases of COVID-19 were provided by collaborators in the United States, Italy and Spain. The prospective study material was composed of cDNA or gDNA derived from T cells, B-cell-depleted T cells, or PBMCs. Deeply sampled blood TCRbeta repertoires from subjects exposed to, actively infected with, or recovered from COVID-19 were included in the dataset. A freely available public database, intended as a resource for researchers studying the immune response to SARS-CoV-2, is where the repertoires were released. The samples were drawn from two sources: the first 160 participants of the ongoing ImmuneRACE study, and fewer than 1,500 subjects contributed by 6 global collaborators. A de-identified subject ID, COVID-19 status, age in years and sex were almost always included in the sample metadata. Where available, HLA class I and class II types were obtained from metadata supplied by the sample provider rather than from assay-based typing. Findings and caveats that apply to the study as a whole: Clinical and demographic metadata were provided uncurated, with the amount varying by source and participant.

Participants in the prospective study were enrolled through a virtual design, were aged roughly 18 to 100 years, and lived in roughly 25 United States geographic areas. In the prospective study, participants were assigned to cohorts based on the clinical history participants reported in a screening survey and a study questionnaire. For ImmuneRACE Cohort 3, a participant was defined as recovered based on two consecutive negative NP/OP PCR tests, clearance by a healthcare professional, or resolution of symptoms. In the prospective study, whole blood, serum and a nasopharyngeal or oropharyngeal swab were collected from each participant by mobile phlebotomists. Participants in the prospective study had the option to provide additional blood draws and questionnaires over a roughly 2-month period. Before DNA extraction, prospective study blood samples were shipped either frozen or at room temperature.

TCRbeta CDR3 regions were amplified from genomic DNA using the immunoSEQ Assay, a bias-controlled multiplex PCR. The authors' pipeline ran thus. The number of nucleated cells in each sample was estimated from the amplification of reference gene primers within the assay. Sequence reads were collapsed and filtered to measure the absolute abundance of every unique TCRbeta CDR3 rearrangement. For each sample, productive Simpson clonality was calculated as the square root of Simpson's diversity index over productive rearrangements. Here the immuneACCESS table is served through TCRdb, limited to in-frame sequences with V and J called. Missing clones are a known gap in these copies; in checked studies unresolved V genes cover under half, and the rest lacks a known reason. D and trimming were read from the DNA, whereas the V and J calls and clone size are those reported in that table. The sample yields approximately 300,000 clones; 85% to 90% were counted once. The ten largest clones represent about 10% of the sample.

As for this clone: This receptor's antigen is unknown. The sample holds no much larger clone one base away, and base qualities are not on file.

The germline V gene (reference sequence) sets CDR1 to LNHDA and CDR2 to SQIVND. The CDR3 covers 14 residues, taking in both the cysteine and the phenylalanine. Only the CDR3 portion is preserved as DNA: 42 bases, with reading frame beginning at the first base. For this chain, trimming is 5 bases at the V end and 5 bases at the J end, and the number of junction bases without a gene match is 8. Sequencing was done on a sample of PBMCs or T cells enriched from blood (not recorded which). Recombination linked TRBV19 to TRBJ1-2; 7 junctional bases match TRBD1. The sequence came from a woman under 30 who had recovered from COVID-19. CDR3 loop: CASSAETGLYGYTF. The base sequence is TGTGCCAGTAGTGCCGAGACAGGGCTTTATGGCTACACCTTC.